Reported below is one T cell receptor (beta chain). Its antigen is not known. The time point: week 35, safety follow-up. Vaccine doses each comprised 300 ug of mutant IDH1 20-mer peptide, with topical imiquimod. This entry comes from a study of a mutant IDH1 vaccine in newly diagnosed glioma. Study-wide background: Radiotherapy alone preceded vaccination by 4-6 weeks; alternatively, vaccination started with temozolomide cycles. Visit V12 was conducted at week 35 as the safety follow-up. Visit V13 came later, at week 47.

Trimming stripped 1 base from V and 0 bases from J, with 13 bases between. The CDR3 spans 18 residues. CDR1 and CDR2 (germline): MNHEY, SMNVEV (reference sequence). Libraries were prepared by immunoSEQ multiplex PCR; TCRdb keeps only in-frame clonotypes and omits some of them. The sample shows some 42,000 clones, 83% of them seen only once. This sample comprised PBMCs, obtained from a glioma patient whose treatment included an IDH1 peptide vaccine. The TCR was taken from a woman aged 45 to 65 with glioma. This sequence joins TRBV27 and TRBJ1-6; TRBD1 is a possible D gene (5 bases). CDR3 in amino acids: CASSLYPGESSYNSPLHF. The CDR3 DNA is TGTGCCAGCAGTTTATACCCGGGGGAAAGCTCCTATAATTCACCCCTCCACTTT.